This TCR beta chain was identified during a study of neurological immune-mediated disorders. General observations from the study: No sharing of CDR3 amino acid sequences was observed among expanded clones across subjects, suggesting private repertoires in all groups.

The time point: longitudinal time-point 3. Unsorted libraries were prepared from 2 million PBMCs that had been stored at -80 C. The making of cDNA relied on 5'RACE with 10-nucleotide random UMIs. Each CDR3 protein is one row after TCRdb ran MiXCR on the 5' RACE reads. The table records about 80,000 distinct CDR3 sequences, 4.3% of them present only once. This CDR3 comprises 15 residues. CDR1 and CDR2 (germline): SGHRS, YFSETQ. The germline V and J ends were trimmed by 0 bases and 8 bases, with 15 bases remaining between them. This clonotype was detected ten times or more. Antigen unknown. The receptor comes from a woman aged 55-69 years with multiple sclerosis. This chain links TRBV5-1 with TRBJ1-5; D perhaps matches TRBD1 (5 bases). What was sequenced was PBMCs. As DNA, the CDR3 is TGCGCCAGCAGCTTGGCAGGGAGGGACTGGGAGCCCCAGCATTTT. It yields the protein CASSLAGRDWEPQHF.